This T cell receptor beta chain is from a study of cytotoxic CD8 clonotypes in ibrutinib-treated CLL. Whole-study results and caveats: Clonotypes that were public were uncommon, and they contracted or stayed stable on treatment.

Targeted sequencing depth ranged from 1 in 200,000 to 1 in 1 million T cells. Method: immunoSEQ multiplex PCR; TCRdb's copy keeps in-frame clones and lacks some. This sample has some 200,000 clones, with more than 65% found just once. Trimming stripped 0 bases from V and 2 bases from J, with 11 bases between. CDR3 length equals 15 residues. Germline lookup yields CDR1 SGDLS and CDR2 YYNGEE. There are a few counts of this clone. The antigen remains unidentified. Other nucleotide sequences in the sample specify the same CDR3. This sample comprised PBMCs, obtained after 12 months of ibrutinib treatment. The J gene is TRBJ1-1, the V gene TRBV9, with D maybe TRBD1 (5 bases). This receptor was taken from a human donor with chronic lymphocytic leukemia. In DNA form, the CDR3 reads TGTGCCAGCAGCGTAGAACCCGGGACTAACACTGAAGCTTTCTTT. Translated: CASSVEPGTNTEAFF.